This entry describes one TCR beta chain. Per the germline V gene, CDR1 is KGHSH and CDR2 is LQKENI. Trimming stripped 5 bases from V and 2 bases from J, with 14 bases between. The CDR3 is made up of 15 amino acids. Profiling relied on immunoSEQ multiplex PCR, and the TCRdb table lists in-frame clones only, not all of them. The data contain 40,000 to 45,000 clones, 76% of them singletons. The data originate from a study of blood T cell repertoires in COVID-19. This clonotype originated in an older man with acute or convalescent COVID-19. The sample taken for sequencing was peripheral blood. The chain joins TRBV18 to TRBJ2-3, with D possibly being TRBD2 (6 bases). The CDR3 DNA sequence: TGTGCCAGCTCAGCGGGATGGGGCTCCACAGATACGCAGTATTTT. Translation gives CASSAGWGSTDTQYF.